Listed below are T cell receptor beta chains from one sample, sequenced in a study of regulatory T cells in long-lasting Graves disease. Using its own MiXCR run on the multiplex PCR reads, TCRdb lists one record per CDR3 protein. The repertoire holds roughly 440,000 distinct CDR3 sequences, with 16% as singletons. This sample also belongs to another study, concerning T cells in Graves' hyperthyroidism and ophthalmopathy.

The source material was peripheral blood mononuclear cells (PBMCs), sampled at new diagnosis, from a patient treated with antithyroid drugs. These receptors originate from a woman in her late teens or twenties with Graves disease. CDR3s include the opening cysteine and the closing phenylalanine or tryptophan. A D gene is named only where the DNA matches it firmly. Clone size is shown for a subset of rows, as once, few, many or a class of expanded clone.

d_gene | j_gene | v_gene | abundance | CDR3nt | CDR3aa
TRBD1 | TRBJ2-7 | TRBV28 | NA | TGTGCCAGCAGTCCGGACAGGGAGACAACCTACGAGCAGTACTTC | CASSPDRETTYEQYF
NA | TRBJ1-2 | TRBV5-6 | NA | TGTGCCAGCAGCCTCCGCCGTTTTAGCCGCGATAATGACTATGGCTACACCTTC | CASSLRRFSRDNDYGYTF
NA | TRBJ2-1 | TRBV7-9 | many | TGTGCCAGCAGCTCTCCGGGACACTCTACCTACAATGAGCAGTTCTTC | CASSSPGHSTYNEQFF
TRBD2 | TRBJ2-2 | TRBV28 | NA | TGTGCCAGCAGCCCCACCGGGACTAGCGGACCGAACACCGGGGAGCTGTTTTTT | CASSPTGTSGPNTGELFF
NA | TRBJ2-3 | TRBV6-2/TRBV6-3 | many | TGTGCCAGCTCCGATTCAATGGTCTTTAGCACAGATACGCAGTATTTT | CASSDSMVFSTDTQYF
NA | TRBJ2-1 | TRBV24-1 | NA | TGTGCCACCAGTGGCGGGGTAACATACAATGAGCAGTTCTTC | CATSGGVTYNEQFF
NA | TRBJ2-5 | TRBV12-3/TRBV12-4 | many | TGTGCCAGCAGTTTAGATCTCGGGGGCCAAGAGACCCAGTACTTC | CASSLDLGGQETQYF
NA | TRBJ2-7 | TRBV7-3 | many | TGTGCCAGCAGCTTAAGTCCAGGGCTCTCCGAGCAGTACTTC | CASSLSPGLSEQYF
TRBD2 | TRBJ2-5 | TRBV10-2 | many | TGCGCCAGCAGTGCCTCCAACTTAGCGGGCCCGGGTGAGACCCAGTACTTC | CASSASNLAGPGETQYF
NA | TRBJ2-5 | TRBV6-5 | few | TGTGCCAGCAGTTACTCGATCTTACGGGTCCAGGGGTCTCAAGAGACCCAGTACTTC | CASSYSILRVQGSQETQYF
TRBD1 | TRBJ1-2 | TRBV19 | NA | TGTGCCAGTGAGCCTGGGACAGGGTACTATGGCTACACCTTC | CASEPGTGYYGYTF
TRBD1 | TRBJ1-2 | TRBV7-2 | few | TGTGCCAGCAGCTTATCCGGGACAGCCTATGGCTACACCTTC | CASSLSGTAYGYTF
TRBD1 | TRBJ2-5 | TRBV25-1 | few | TGTGCCAGCAGCGGAAAGATGACAGGGAGAGAGACCCAGTACTTC | CASSGKMTGRETQYF
TRBD1 | TRBJ2-3 | TRBV28 | many | TGTGCCAGCAGTCCTCTGACAGGGGGCTACACAGATACGCAGTATTTT | CASSPLTGGYTDTQYF
TRBD2 | TRBJ2-1 | TRBV20-1 | many | TGCAGTGCAGCCCTAGCGGGACCCTCCTACAATGAGCAGTTCTTC | CSAALAGPSYNEQFF
TRBD2 | TRBJ2-3 | TRBV6-1 | few | TGTGCCAGTCGGAGCGGGAGAGGTGCAGATACGCAGTATTTT | CASRSGRGADTQYF
NA | TRBJ2-7 | TRBV6-2/TRBV6-3 | many | TGTGCCAGCAGTGCCCCGGGACGGTGGAACGAGCAGTACTTC | CASSAPGRWNEQYF
NA | TRBJ2-7 | TRBV28 | many | TGTGCCAGCAGTTTTGAGGGGCGTACCTACGAGCAGTACTTC | CASSFEGRTYEQYF
TRBD2 | TRBJ2-1 | TRBV2 | many | TGTGCCAGCAGGTTTTTAGCGGGAGGGAATGAGCAGTTCTTC | CASRFLAGGNEQFF
NA | TRBJ1-5 | TRBV3-1 | many | TGTGCCAGCAGCCAAGAGGGAGTTAATCAGCCCCAGCATTTT | CASSQEGVNQPQHF
TRBD1 | TRBJ2-3 | TRBV5-1 | many | TGCGCCAGCAGCGGACTACAGGGGGCGGTGACAGATACGCAGTATTTT | CASSGLQGAVTDTQYF
NA | TRBJ2-7 | TRBV5-1 | NA | TGCGCCAGCAGCGCAGGGGTCTTTGGTAGCGATGAGCAGTACTTC | CASSAGVFGSDEQYF
NA | TRBJ2-5 | TRBV24-1 | few | TGTGCCACCAGTGATTTGCGGGACGAGGAGACCCAGTACTTC | CATSDLRDEETQYF
NA | TRBJ1-1 | TRBV9 | many | TGTGCCAGCAGCGTAGTTACGGGGGTAACTGAAGCTTTCTTT | CASSVVTGVTEAFF
NA | TRBJ2-5 | TRBV7-9 | NA | TGTGCCAGCAGCTTACCGGCCGGGTGGGACCAGTACTTC | CASSLPAGWDQYF
NA | TRBJ2-3 | TRBV7-2 | many | TGTGCCAGCAGCTTAGTGGTTTTGGATACGCAGTATTTT | CASSLVVLDTQYF
TRBD2 | TRBJ2-5 | TRBV2 | NA | TGTGCCAGCAGTGAAGAAGTAGCGGGAGGGGGAGAGACCCAGTACTTC | CASSEEVAGGGETQYF
NA | TRBJ2-7 | TRBV6-4 | many | TGTGCCAGCAGTTCTATCCTAGGGGGGGGGCCCTCCTACGAGCAGTACTTC | CASSSILGGGPSYEQYF
NA | TRBJ1-4 | TRBV20-1 | NA | TGCAGTGCCCCCCCGATAGGAGAGAATGAAAAACTGTTTTTT | CSAPPIGENEKLFF
TRBD1 | TRBJ2-1 | TRBV6-1 | few | TGTGCCAGCCAAACAGGGGCGGTCCCTACCTACAATGAGCAGTTCTTC | CASQTGAVPTYNEQFF
NA | TRBJ2-4 | TRBV20-1 | many | TGCAGTGCTAGTCAGCGGCTAGCCAAAAACATTCAGTACTTC | CSASQRLAKNIQYF
TRBD2 | TRBJ2-1 | TRBV10-3 | few | TGTGCCACCGGGACTAGCGGGAGGCCTTACGAGTTCTTC | CATGTSGRPYEFF
TRBD1 | TRBJ1-5 | TRBV28 | many | TGTGCCAGCGAACAGGGGGGCGCCGGCAATCAGCCCCAGCATTTT | CASEQGGAGNQPQHF
NA | TRBJ1-1 | TRBV27 | many | TGTGCCAGCAGTTCCTCCAGCATGAACACTGAAGCTTTCTTT | CASSSSSMNTEAFF
TRBD2 | TRBJ2-7 | TRBV2 | many | TGTGCCAGCAGTGAAGCGCGGGGGACTACCTACGAGCAGTACTTC | CASSEARGTTYEQYF
NA | TRBJ1-5 | TRBV15 | few | TGTGCCACCAGCAGAGATGGAGAGGCATATCAGCCCCAGCATTTT | CATSRDGEAYQPQHF
TRBD1 | TRBJ2-4 | TRBV28 | NA | TGTGCCAGCAGTTCAGGACAGGGCAAAAACATTCAGTACTTC | CASSSGQGKNIQYF
NA | TRBJ1-1 | TRBV3-1 | many | TGTGCCAGCAGCCATCTGGGTGAAGCTTTCTTT | CASSHLGEAFF
NA | TRBJ1-3 | TRBV2 | many | TGTGCCAGCAGTGGACAGACTGGAAACACCATATATTTT | CASSGQTGNTIYF
TRBD2 | TRBJ2-3 | TRBV28 | many | TGTGCCAGCAGTCCGACTAGCGGATTCCTCGCAGATACGCAGTATTTT | CASSPTSGFLADTQYF
TRBD2 | TRBJ2-1 | TRBV4-1 | NA | TGCGCCAGCAGCCAAGATGGGACTAGCGGGATCCGAAGCAATGAGCAGTTCTTC | CASSQDGTSGIRSNEQFF
TRBD1 | TRBJ2-3 | TRBV4-1 | many | TGCGCCAGCAGCCCTCGGGACAGCAACACAGATACGCAGTATTTT | CASSPRDSNTDTQYF
NA | TRBJ2-1 | TRBV11-2 | many | TGTGCCAGCAGCTTAGATACACATCACAATGAGCAGTTCTTC | CASSLDTHHNEQFF
NA | TRBJ1-5 | TRBV6-1 | many | TGTGCCACCAAAATGGGCGTCGATCAGCCCCAGCATTTT | CATKMGVDQPQHF
NA | TRBJ1-2 | TRBV2 | many | TGTGCCAGCGTGGAGGAATCCTTTGGCTATGGCTACACCTTC | CASVEESFGYGYTF